Here is one T cell receptor (beta chain) with its context. Clones were sequenced by immunoSEQ multiplex PCR, and TCRdb holds only the in-frame ones, with some missing. The profile shows around 500,000 clones, roughly 90% of them singletons. The sample originates from a study of blood T cell repertoires in COVID-19. Looking at the study overall: The study drew acute and convalescent COVID-19 samples from the United States, Italy and Spain.

Germline CDR1 SQVTM, CDR2 ANQGSEA. Trimming took 4 bases from V and 4 from J; bases not matched to a gene: 4. There are 13 residues in the CDR3. The chain couples TRBV29-1 to TRBJ1-1; 9 bases agree with TRBD1. Sequencing was done on a sample of PBMCs or T cells enriched from blood (not recorded which). This receptor was taken from a woman aged 40-49 years who had recovered from COVID-19. CDR3 coding DNA: TGCAGCGTTGTAGGGACAGGGAGCACTGAAGCTTTCTTT. Encoded protein: CSVVGTGSTEAFF.